This TCR beta chain was obtained from a study of T cell responses to AZD1222 COVID-19 vaccine. Some clones are missing from TCRdb's copy, which holds only in-frame ones; the method was immunoSEQ multiplex PCR. The table lists 55,000 to 65,000 clones, roughly nine tenths of them singletons. Between the trimmed V and J ends, which lost 3 bases and 6 bases, there was a span of 8 bases. This CDR3 region has 12 residues. In germline, CDR1 is SQVTM, CDR2 ANQGSEA. The clonotype was recovered from an adult who received the AZD1222 COVID-19 vaccine. The sample consisted of peripheral blood, taken 28 days after the second AZD1222 dose. The genes are TRBV29-1 and TRBJ2-2; D remains ambiguous. CDR3 loop: CSVDYQSGELFF. The CDR3 bases are TGCAGCGTTGATTATCAATCCGGGGAGCTGTTTTTT.